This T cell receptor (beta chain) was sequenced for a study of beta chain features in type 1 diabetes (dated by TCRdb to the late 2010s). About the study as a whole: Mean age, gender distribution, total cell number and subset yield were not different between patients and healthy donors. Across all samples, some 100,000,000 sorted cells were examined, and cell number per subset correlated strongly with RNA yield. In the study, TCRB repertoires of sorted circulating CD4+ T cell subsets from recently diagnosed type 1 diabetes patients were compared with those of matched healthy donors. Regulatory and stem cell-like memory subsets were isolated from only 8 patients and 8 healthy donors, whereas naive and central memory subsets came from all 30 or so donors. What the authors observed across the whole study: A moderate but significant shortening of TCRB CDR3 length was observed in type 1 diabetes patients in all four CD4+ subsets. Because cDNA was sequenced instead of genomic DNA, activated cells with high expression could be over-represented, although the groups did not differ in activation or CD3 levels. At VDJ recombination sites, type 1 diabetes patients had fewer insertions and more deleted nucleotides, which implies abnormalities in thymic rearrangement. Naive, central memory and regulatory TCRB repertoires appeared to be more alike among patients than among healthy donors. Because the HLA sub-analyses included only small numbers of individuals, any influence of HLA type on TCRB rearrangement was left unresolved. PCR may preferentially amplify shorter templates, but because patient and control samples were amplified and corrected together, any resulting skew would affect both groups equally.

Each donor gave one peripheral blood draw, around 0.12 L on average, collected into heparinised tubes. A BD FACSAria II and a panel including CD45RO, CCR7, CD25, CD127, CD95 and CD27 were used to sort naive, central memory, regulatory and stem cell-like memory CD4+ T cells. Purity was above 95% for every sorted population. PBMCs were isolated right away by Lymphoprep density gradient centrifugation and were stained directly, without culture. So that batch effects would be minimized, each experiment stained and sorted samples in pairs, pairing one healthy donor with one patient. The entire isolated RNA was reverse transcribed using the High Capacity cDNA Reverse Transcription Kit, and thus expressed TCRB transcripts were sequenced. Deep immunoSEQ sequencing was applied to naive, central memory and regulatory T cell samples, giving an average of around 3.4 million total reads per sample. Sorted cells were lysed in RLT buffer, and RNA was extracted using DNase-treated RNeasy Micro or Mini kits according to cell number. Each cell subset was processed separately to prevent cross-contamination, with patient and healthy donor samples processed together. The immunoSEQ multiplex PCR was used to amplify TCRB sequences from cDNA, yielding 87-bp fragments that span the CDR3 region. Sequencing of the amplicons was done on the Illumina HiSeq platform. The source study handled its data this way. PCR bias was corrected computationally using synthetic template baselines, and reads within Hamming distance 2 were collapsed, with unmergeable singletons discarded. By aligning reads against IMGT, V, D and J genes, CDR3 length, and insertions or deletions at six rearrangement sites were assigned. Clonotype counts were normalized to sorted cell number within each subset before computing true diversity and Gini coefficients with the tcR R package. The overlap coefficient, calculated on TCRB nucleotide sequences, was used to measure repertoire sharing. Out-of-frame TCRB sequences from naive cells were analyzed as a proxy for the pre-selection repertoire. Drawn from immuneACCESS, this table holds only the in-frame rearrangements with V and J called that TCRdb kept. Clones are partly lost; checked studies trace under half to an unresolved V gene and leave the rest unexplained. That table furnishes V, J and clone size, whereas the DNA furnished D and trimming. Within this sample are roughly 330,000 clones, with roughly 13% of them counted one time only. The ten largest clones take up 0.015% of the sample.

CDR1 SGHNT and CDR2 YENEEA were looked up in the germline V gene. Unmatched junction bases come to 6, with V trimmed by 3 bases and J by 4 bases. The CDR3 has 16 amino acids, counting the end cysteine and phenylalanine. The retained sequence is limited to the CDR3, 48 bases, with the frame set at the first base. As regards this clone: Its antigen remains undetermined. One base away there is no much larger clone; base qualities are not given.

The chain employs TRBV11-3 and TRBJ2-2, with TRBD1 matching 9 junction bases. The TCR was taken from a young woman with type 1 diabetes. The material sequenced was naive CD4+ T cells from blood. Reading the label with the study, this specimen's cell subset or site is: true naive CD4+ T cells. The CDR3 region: CASSLRGTGPTGELFF. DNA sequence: TGTGCCAGCAGCTTGCGGGGGACAGGGCCCACCGGGGAGCTGTTTTTT.